This TCR beta chain was recorded in a study of patients and donors after allogeneic stem cell transplantation. TCRdb analysed the RT-PCR reads with MiXCR anew, one entry per CDR3 protein. The table shows some 880,000 distinct CDR3 sequences, with approximately 19% occurring only once. The J segment lost 5 bases and the V segment lost 5 bases, leaving 13 bases of the junction unmatched. The CDR3 spans 16 residues. CDR1 is SGHTA, CDR2 FQGNSA, per germline. Material for sequencing was blood, either unsorted or a sorted T cell fraction (not recorded which). This chain links TRBV7-2 with TRBJ2-7; 9 bases map to TRBD2. The sequence was obtained from a human donor who was either an allogeneic HSCT recipient or a stem cell or donor lymphocyte infusion donor (not recorded which). It is not recorded whose cells these are; they may come from a transplant donor. CDR3: CASSVRLAVGVDEQYF. In DNA form, the CDR3 reads TGTGCCAGCAGCGTAAGACTAGCGGTTGGGGTGGACGAGCAGTACTTC.